This T cell receptor beta chain was recorded in a study of siplizumab effects on memory and regulatory T cells. Findings of the study overall: The mean Treg-derived percentage of mappable alloreactive CD4+ clones was 60% to 70% with siplizumab compared with approximately 28% in controls. Siplizumab caused a significant drop in alloreactive sequences traceable to unstimulated CD4+ memory cells.

Points on this clone: Its antigen is unidentified.

The length of the CDR3 is 14 residues. Germline V CDR1 and CDR2: KGHSH, LQKENI. The V and J ends lost 5 bases and 0 bases respectively, with 7 bases between them. Data came from immunoSEQ multiplex PCR; TCRdb stores just in-frame clones and leaves some out. The sample shows over 100,000 clones, 93% of them seen only once. The sequenced sample consisted of Tregs sorted from blood. The receptor was isolated from a human donor in good health. This chain connects TRBV18 to TRBJ2-2; D is unclear. The CDR3: CASSAVTNTGELFF. In nucleotides, the CDR3 is TGTGCCAGCTCAGCCGTTACGAACACCGGGGAGCTGTTTTTT. The whole variable domain, filled in from reference TRBV18 and TRBJ2-2, reads NAGVMQNPRHLVRRRGQEARLRCSPMKGHSHVYWYRQLPEEGLKFMVYLQKENIIDESGMPKERFSAEFPKEGPSILRIQQVVRGDSAAYFCASSAVTNTGELFFGEGSRLTVL.